The T cell receptor (beta chain) described here comes from a study of cytomegalovirus exposure and HLA in healthy donors. Turning to the study itself: There were 300 to 400 genotyped donors. Of these, 81% fell in the genetic ancestry cluster associated with self-reported Caucasian donors. Study outcomes and limitations: Later work showed greater clonal expansion in HLA-associated TCR beta chains than in equally common others.

This clone was picked up a small number of times. Its antigen is still unknown. Primers: 60 Vbeta forward and 13 Jbeta reverse. Using immunoSEQ multiplex PCR, the repertoire was profiled, and TCRdb retains in-frame clones only, with some absent. This table has about 170,000 clones, roughly 79% appearing once. Donors showed nominal health when sampled, although they likely had unrecorded immune exposures. Germline-derived CDR1 and CDR2 are MNHEY and SMNVEV (reference sequence). The CDR3 loop spans 14 amino acids. Trimming at V came to 4 bases and at J to 2 bases, leaving 1 base not matched to a gene. The rearrangement links TRBV27 to TRBJ2-5; TRBD2 matches 10 bases. Specimen: PBMCs. The TCR was taken from a woman aged 18-29 years in good health and CMV-seropositive. This CDR3 is CASSSGLAQETQYF. The CDR3 bases are TGTGCCAGCAGTTCGGGACTAGCGCAAGAGACCCAGTACTTC.